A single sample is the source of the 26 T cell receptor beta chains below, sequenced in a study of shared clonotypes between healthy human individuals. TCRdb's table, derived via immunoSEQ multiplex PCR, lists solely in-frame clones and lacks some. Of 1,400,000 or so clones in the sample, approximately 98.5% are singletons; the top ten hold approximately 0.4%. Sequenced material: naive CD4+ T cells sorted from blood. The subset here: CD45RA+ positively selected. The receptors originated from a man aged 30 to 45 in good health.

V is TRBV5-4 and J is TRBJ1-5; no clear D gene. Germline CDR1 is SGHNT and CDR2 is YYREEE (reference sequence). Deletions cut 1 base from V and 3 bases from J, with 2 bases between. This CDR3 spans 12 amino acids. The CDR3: CASSLFNQPQHF. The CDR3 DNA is TGTGCCAGCAGCTTGTTCAATCAGCCCCAGCATTTT.

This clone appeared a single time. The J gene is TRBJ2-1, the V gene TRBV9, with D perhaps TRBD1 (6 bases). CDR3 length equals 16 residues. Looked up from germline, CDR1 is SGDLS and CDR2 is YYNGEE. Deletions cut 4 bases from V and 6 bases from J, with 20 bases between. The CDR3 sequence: CASSPVGQSIPNEQFF. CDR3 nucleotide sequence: TGTGCCAGCAGCCCGGTTGGACAGAGTATCCCCAATGAGCAGTTCTTC. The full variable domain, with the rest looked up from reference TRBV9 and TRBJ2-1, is DSGVTQTPKHLITATGQRVTLRCSPRSGDLSVYWYQQSLDQGLQFLIQYYNGEERAKGNILERFSAQQFPDLHSELNLSSLELGDSALYFCASSPVGQSIPNEQFFGPGTRLTVL.

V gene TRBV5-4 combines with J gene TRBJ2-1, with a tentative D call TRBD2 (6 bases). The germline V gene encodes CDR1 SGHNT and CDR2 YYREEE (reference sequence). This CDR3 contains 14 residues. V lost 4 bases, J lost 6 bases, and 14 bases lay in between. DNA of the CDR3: TGTGCCAGCAGCCTGGCTAGCGAGGGCAATGAGCAGTTCTTC. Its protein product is CASSLASEGNEQFF.

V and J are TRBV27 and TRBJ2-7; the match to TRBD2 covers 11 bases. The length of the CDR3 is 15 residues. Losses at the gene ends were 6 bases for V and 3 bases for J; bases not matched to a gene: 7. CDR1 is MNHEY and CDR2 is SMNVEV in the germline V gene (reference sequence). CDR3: CASSRTSGSFYEQYF. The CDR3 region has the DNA TGTGCCAGCAGCAGAACTAGCGGGAGTTTCTACGAGCAGTACTTC.

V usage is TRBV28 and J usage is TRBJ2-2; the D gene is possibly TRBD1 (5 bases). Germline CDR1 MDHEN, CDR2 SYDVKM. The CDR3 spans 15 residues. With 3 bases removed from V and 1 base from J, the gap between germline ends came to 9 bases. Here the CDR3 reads CASSFAGQNTGELFF. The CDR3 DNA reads TGTGCCAGCAGTTTTGCTGGACAGAACACCGGGGAGCTGTTTTTT.

CDR3 sequence reads: CASSSLSNTANTEAFF. CDR3 nucleotides: TGTGCCAGCAGCTCCTTATCTAATACAGCGAACACTGAAGCTTTCTTT. The rearrangement joins TRBV5-4 to TRBJ1-1; no definite D call. CDR1 is SGHNT, CDR2 YYREEE, per germline (reference sequence). The CDR3 is 16 amino acids. V lost 3 bases to trimming and J lost 1 base, with 16 bases between them.

CDR3: CASSTTGTSRAYEQYF. The CDR3 DNA sequence: TGTGCCAGCAGTACAACCGGGACTAGCAGAGCCTACGAGCAGTACTTC. The chain is built from TRBV6-6 and TRBJ2-7; TRBD2 matches 9 bases. The CDR3 length is 16 residues. Germline-derived CDR1 and CDR2 are MNHNY and SVGAGI (reference sequence). Trimming at V came to 5 bases and at J to 2 bases, leaving 10 bases not matched to a gene.

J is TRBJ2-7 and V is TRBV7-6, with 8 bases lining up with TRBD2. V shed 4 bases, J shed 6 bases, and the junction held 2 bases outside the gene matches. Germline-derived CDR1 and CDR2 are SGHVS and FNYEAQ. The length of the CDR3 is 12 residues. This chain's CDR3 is CASSSGGGEQYF. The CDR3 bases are TGTGCCAGCAGCTCCGGGGGGGGCGAGCAGTACTTC.

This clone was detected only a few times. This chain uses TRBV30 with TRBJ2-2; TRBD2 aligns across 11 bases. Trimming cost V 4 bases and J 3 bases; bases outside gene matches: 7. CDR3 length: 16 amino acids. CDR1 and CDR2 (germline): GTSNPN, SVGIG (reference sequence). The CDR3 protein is CAWIRASGRHTGELFF. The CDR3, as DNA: TGTGCCTGGATCCGGGCTAGCGGGAGGCACACCGGGGAGCTGTTTTTT.

The CDR3 protein is CASSQGPDTQYF. DNA of the CDR3: TGTGCCAGCAGCCAAGGGCCAGATACGCAGTATTTT. The V call is TRBV14, the J call TRBJ2-3; D is unresolved. V was shortened by 1 base and J by 4 bases, with 3 bases between the two germline ends. The CDR3 totals 12 residues. Germline V gene lookup returns CDR1 SGHDN and CDR2 FVKESK.

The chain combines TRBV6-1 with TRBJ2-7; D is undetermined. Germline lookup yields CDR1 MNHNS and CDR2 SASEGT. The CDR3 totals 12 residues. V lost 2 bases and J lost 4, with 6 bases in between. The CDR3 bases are TGTGCCAGCAGTGAACGTGGGTACGAGCAGTACTTC. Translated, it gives CASSERGYEQYF.

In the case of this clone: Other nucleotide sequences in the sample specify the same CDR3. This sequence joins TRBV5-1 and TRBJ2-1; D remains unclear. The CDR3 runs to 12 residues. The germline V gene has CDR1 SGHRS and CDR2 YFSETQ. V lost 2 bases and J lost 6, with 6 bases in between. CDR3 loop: CASSLLGNEQFF. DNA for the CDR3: TGCGCCAGCAGCTTATTGGGCAATGAGCAGTTCTTC.

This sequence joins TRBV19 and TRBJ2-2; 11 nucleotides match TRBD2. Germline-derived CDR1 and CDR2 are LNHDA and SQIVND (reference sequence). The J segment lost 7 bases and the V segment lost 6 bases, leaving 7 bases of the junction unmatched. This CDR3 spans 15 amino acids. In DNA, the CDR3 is TGTGCCAGTAGCATACTAGCGGGGGCTTTCGGGGAGCTGTTTTTT. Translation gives CASSILAGAFGELFF.

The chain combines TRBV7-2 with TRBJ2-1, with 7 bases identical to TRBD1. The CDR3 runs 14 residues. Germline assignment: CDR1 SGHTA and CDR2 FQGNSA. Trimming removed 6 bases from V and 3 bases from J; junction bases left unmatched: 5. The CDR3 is CASSTRQGYNEQFF. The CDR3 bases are TGTGCCAGCAGTACCCGACAGGGCTACAATGAGCAGTTCTTC.

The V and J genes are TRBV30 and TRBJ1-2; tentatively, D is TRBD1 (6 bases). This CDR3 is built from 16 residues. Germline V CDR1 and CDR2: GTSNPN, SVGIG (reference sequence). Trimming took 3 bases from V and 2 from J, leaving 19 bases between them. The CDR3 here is CAWSLNTGTKNYGYTF. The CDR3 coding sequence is TGTGCCTGGAGCCTTAATACCGGGACAAAGAACTATGGCTACACCTTC.

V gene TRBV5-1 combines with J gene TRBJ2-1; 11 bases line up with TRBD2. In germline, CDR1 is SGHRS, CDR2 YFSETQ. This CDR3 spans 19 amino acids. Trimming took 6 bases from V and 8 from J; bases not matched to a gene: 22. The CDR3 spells CASTGLKALTSGRLDEQFF. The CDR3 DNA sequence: TGCGCCAGCACCGGCTTGAAAGCTCTTACTAGCGGGAGACTCGATGAGCAGTTCTTC.

CDR3 in amino acids: CASSLRAESSYEQYF. The CDR3 DNA is TGTGCCAGCAGCTTAAGGGCAGAGAGCTCCTACGAGCAGTACTTC. The rearrangement links TRBV7-9 to TRBJ2-7; D not certain. V lost 2 bases, J lost 0 bases, and 11 bases lay in between. Germline assignment: CDR1 SEHNR and CDR2 FQNEAQ (reference sequence). This CDR3 is built from 15 residues.

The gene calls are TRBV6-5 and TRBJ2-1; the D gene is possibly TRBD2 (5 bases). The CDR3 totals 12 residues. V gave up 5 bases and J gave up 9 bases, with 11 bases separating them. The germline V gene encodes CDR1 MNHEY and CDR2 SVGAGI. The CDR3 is CASSRGLAEQFF. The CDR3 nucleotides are TGTGCCAGCAGTAGAGGACTGGCTGAGCAGTTCTTC.

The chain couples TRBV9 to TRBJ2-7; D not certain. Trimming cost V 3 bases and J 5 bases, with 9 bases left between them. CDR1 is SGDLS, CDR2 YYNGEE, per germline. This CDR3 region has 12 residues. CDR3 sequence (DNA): TGTGCCAGCAGCGGACCCCGGGACGAGCAGTACTTC. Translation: CASSGPRDEQYF.

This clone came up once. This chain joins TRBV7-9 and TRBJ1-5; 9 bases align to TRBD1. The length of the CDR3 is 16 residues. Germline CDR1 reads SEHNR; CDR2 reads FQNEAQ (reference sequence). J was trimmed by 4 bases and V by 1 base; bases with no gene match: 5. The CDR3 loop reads CASSLETGTGNQPQHF. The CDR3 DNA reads TGTGCCAGCAGCTTAGAAACCGGGACAGGGAATCAGCCCCAGCATTTT.

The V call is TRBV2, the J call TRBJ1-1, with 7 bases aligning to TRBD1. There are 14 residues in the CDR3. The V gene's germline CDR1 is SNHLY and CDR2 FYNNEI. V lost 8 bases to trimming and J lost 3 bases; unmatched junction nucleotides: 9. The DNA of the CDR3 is TGTGCCAGCGTTGACAGGGCGGTTGACACTGAAGCTTTCTTT. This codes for CASVDRAVDTEAFF. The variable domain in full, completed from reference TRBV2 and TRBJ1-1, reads EPEVTQTPSHQVTQMGQEVILRCVPISNHLYFYWYRQILGQKVEFLVSFYNNEISEKSEIFDDQFSVERPDGSNFTLKIRSTKLEDSAMYFCASVDRAVDTEAFFGQGTRLTVV.

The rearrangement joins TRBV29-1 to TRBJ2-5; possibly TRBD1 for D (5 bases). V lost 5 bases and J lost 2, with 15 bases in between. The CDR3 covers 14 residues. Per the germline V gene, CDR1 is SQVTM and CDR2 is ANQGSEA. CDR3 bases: TGCAGCGTTAGTAGGACAAAGCTACAAGAGACCCAGTACTTC. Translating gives CSVSRTKLQETQYF.

The CDR3 coding sequence is TGTGCCAGCAGCCCCCGGACTAGCGGGAGTGGGGAGCTGTTTTTT. Translated, it gives CASSPRTSGSGELFF. J is TRBJ2-2 and V is TRBV11-3; TRBD2 matches at 13 bases. Trimming took 5 bases from V and 8 from J; bases not matched to a gene: 5. Germline V gene data show CDR1 as SGHNT and CDR2 as YENEEA. The CDR3 totals 15 residues. Using reference TRBV11-3 and TRBJ2-2 for the parts outside the CDR3, the full variable domain is EAGVVQSPRYKIIEKKQPVAFWCNPISGHNTLYWYLQNLGQGPELLIRYENEEAVDDSQLPKDRFSAERLKGVDSTLKIQPAELGDSAVYLCASSPRTSGSGELFFGEGSRLTVL.

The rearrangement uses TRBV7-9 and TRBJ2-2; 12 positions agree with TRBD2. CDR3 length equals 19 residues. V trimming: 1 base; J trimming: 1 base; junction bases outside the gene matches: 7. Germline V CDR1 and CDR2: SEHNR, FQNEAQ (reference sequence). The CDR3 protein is CASSLELAGGPRNTGELFF. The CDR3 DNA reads TGTGCCAGCAGCTTAGAGCTAGCGGGAGGGCCTCGGAACACCGGGGAGCTGTTTTTT.

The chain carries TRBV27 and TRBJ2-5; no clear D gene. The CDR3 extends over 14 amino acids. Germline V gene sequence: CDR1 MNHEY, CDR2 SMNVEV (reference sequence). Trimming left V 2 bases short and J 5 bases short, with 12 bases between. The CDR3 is CASSLHWGRETQYF. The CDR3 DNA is TGTGCCAGCAGTTTACACTGGGGTAGGGAGACCCAGTACTTC.

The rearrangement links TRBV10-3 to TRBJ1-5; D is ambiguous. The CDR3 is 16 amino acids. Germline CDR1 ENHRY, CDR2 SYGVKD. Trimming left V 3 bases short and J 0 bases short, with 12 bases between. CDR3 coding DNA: TGTGCCATCAGTGAATTCGCCCCCAATAGCAATCAGCCCCAGCATTTT. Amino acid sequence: CAISEFAPNSNQPQHF.